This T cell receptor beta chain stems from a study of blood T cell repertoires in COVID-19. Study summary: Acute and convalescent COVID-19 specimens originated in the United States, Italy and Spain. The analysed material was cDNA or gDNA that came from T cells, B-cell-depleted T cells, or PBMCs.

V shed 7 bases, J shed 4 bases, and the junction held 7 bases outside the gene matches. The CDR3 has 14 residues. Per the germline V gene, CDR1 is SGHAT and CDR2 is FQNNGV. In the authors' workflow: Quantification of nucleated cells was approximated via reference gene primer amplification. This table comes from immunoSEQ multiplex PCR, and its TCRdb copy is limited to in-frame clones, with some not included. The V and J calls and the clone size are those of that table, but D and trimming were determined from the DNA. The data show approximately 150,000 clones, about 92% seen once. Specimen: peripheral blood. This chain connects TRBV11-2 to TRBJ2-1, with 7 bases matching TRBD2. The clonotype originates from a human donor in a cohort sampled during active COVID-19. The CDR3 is CASNPLSGYNEQFF. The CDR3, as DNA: TGTGCCAGCAACCCTCTTAGCGGGTACAATGAGCAGTTCTTC.